One sample yielded the 20 T cell receptor beta chains listed below, sequenced in a study of T cell responses to AZD1222 COVID-19 vaccine. Using immunoSEQ multiplex PCR, the repertoire was profiled, and TCRdb retains in-frame clones only, with some absent. Counted here are 150,000 or so clones, roughly 90% occurring once; the ten biggest clones make up around 18%. This material consisted of peripheral blood, taken on day 0 of AZD1222 vaccination. The receptors shown here come from an adult in good health.

This sequence joins TRBV5-1 and TRBJ2-2, with 9 bases aligning to TRBD2. J was trimmed by 5 bases and V by 2 bases; bases with no gene match: 4. The germline V gene has CDR1 SGHRS and CDR2 YFSETQ. The length of the CDR3 is 15 residues. CDR3 coding DNA: TGCGCCAGCAGCTTTAGCGGGGGAGAGACCGGGGAGCTGTTTTTT. Translation: CASSFSGGETGELFF.

This chain links TRBV6-1 with TRBJ2-7; D call uncertain. The V gene's germline CDR1 is MNHNS and CDR2 SASEGT. V lost 3 bases and J 6 bases, leaving 15 bases between the germline ends. The CDR3 totals 14 residues. The CDR3 sequence is CASSETAWALEQYF. DNA of the CDR3: TGTGCCAGCAGTGAGACCGCGTGGGCGCTCGAGCAGTACTTC.

This chain links TRBV3-1 (or the pseudogene TRBV3-2) with TRBJ1-1; no clear D gene. V lost 0 bases, J lost 5 bases, and 10 bases lay in between. Germline values: CDR1 LGHDT, CDR2 YNNKEL (reference sequence). This CDR3 comprises 14 residues. CDR3 nucleotide sequence: TGTGCCAGCAGCCAAGAAAAGGGCTTAACTGAAGCTTTCTTT. It specifies CASSQEKGLTEAFF.

The chain combines TRBV5-1 with TRBJ2-7, with TRBD2 as a possible D gene (5 bases). V shed 4 bases and J shed 4 bases, with 18 bases lying between them. From germline, CDR1 is SGHRS and CDR2 YFSETQ. This CDR3 is built from 15 residues. Here the CDR3 reads CASSLEASGIYEQYF. CDR3 bases: TGCGCCAGCAGCCTGGAGGCTTCTGGGATTTACGAGCAGTACTTC.

The V call is TRBV6-2 or TRBV6-3, the J call TRBJ2-5; perhaps TRBD2 as D (6 bases). The CDR3 has 16 amino acids. The V gene's germline CDR1 is MNHEY and CDR2 SVGEGT. V was pared by 5 bases and J by 5 bases, with 21 bases between. The CDR3 region is CASSPIGTASEETQYF. CDR3 nucleotides: TGTGCCAGCAGTCCGATCGGAACGGCTAGCGAGGAGACCCAGTACTTC.

The chain couples TRBV4-1 to TRBJ2-2, with D uncertain. This CDR3 region has 15 residues. Germline V gene lookup returns CDR1 MGHRA and CDR2 YSYEKL. V gave up 4 bases and J gave up 3 bases, with 12 bases separating them. The CDR3 sequence is CASSRTGPYTGELFF. The CDR3 coding sequence is TGCGCCAGCAGCCGCACCGGGCCCTACACCGGGGAGCTGTTTTTT.

This clone was seen a single time. V and J are TRBV5-1 and TRBJ2-6, with TRBD1 matching over 7 bases. CDR1 SGHRS and CDR2 YFSETQ come from the germline V gene. This CDR3 is built from 15 residues. The V gene end was trimmed by 7 bases and the J gene end by 9 bases; junction bases not matched to a gene: 13. As DNA, the CDR3 is TGCGCCAGCTGCCCGACAGGGTACCTGGGCAACGTCCTGACTTTC. Amino acids: CASCPTGYLGNVLTF.

J is TRBJ1-4 and V is TRBV28; 9 positions match TRBD1. CDR3 length equals 18 residues. CDR1 and CDR2 from the germline V gene are MDHEN and SYDVKM. V lost 6 bases, J lost 1 base, and 12 bases stayed unmatched. The CDR3 DNA reads TGTGCCAGCAGGGGACAGGGCGCCAACCTCTTAACTAATGAAAAACTGTTTTTT. Encoded protein: CASRGQGANLLTNEKLFF.

The CDR3 is CASSPEGAILPDTQYF. The CDR3 coding sequence is TGCGCCAGCAGCCCCGAGGGGGCGATTTTACCAGATACGCAGTATTTT. The V and J genes are TRBV5-1 and TRBJ2-3; 7 nucleotides match TRBD1. This CDR3 is built from 16 residues. Germline lookup yields CDR1 SGHRS and CDR2 YFSETQ. The J segment lost 4 bases and the V segment lost 4 bases, leaving 12 bases of the junction unmatched.

The rearrangement joins TRBV7-2 to TRBJ1-2; D call uncertain. The CDR3 length is 13 residues. Germline assignment: CDR1 SGHTA and CDR2 FQGNSA. V was cut by 3 bases and J by 5 bases, with 10 bases left in between. CDR3 protein: CASSFAAGYGYTF. The CDR3 bases are TGTGCCAGCAGCTTTGCCGCGGGTTATGGCTACACCTTC.

This clone was picked up one time. V is TRBV29-1 and J is TRBJ2-3, with 9 bases identical to TRBD1. With 4 bases clipped from V and 2 bases from J, the junction kept 10 bases outside the gene matches. Germline CDR1 is SQVTM and CDR2 is ANQGSEA. CDR3 size: 16 residues. The CDR3 DNA reads as TGCAGCGTTGTCGGGGGGACAGGGCGACCCACAGATACGCAGTATTTT. It specifies CSVVGGTGRPTDTQYF.

The rearrangement links TRBV5-1 to TRBJ2-5; possible D gene TRBD2, 6 bases. The V end lost 3 bases, the J end lost 2 bases, and 14 bases lay between the germline ends. This CDR3 is 15 amino acids long. CDR1 is SGHRS and CDR2 is YFSETQ in the germline V gene. The CDR3 bases are TGCGCCAGCAGCTCCCGCGGGGCTAGACAAGAGACCCAGTACTTC. Its translation is CASSSRGARQETQYF. The whole variable domain, remainder taken from reference TRBV5-1 and TRBJ2-5, is KAGVTQTPRYLIKTRGQQVTLSCSPISGHRSVSWYQQTPGQGLQFLFEYFSETQRNKGNFPGRFSGRQFSNSRSEMNVSTLELGDSALYLCASSSRGARQETQYFGPGTRLLVL.

The chain links TRBV18 to TRBJ2-2; no clear D gene. The CDR3 has 16 residues. Trimming pared 5 bases from V and 4 bases from J, leaving 17 bases between. Looked up from germline, CDR1 is KGHSH and CDR2 is LQKENI. CDR3 residues: CASSGDIPGGTGELFF. For the CDR3, the DNA is TGTGCCAGCTCAGGAGACATTCCTGGCGGCACCGGGGAGCTGTTTTTT. The full variable domain, completed using reference TRBV18 and TRBJ2-2, is NAGVMQNPRHLVRRRGQEARLRCSPMKGHSHVYWYRQLPEEGLKFMVYLQKENIIDESGMPKERFSAEFPKEGPSILRIQQVVRGDSAAYFCASSGDIPGGTGELFFGEGSRLTVL.

V usage is TRBV7-6 and J usage is TRBJ2-7, with D possibly matching TRBD2 (5 bases). Germline V CDR1 and CDR2: SGHVS, FNYEAQ. V gave up 5 bases and J gave up 2 bases, with 25 bases separating them. This CDR3 spans 18 amino acids. CDR3: CASSPRVPEAAGAYEQYF. The DNA for the CDR3 is TGTGCCAGCAGCCCTCGGGTTCCGGAGGCGGCTGGAGCCTACGAGCAGTACTTC.

The rearrangement uses TRBV5-1 and TRBJ1-6, with 9 bases lining up with TRBD1. The V segment lost 6 bases and the J segment 7 bases; nucleotides outside the gene matches: 8. The CDR3 is 15 amino acids. The V gene's germline CDR1 is SGHRS and CDR2 YFSETQ. DNA for the CDR3: TGCGCCAGCAACAAGGACAGGGGTGGGAATTCACCCCTCCACTTT. Its protein product is CASNKDRGGNSPLHF. The full variable domain, in which reference TRBV5-1 and TRBJ1-6 provide the parts outside the CDR3, is KAGVTQTPRYLIKTRGQQVTLSCSPISGHRSVSWYQQTPGQGLQFLFEYFSETQRNKGNFPGRFSGRQFSNSRSEMNVSTLELGDSALYLCASNKDRGGNSPLHFGNGTRLTVT.

CDR3 nucleotides: TGTGCCAGCTCACCTCGGGGGGCTCCCTACAATGAGCAGTTCTTC. Protein: CASSPRGAPYNEQFF. V gene TRBV18 combines with J gene TRBJ2-1, with TRBD2 as a possible D gene (7 bases). Trimming removed 3 bases at V and 2 bases at J, with 11 bases between. The CDR3 sequence is 15 residues long. The germline V gene encodes CDR1 KGHSH and CDR2 LQKENI.

V is TRBV3-1 (or the pseudogene TRBV3-2) and J is TRBJ1-5; 8 bases are a match to TRBD1. Germline V gene sequence: CDR1 LGHDT, CDR2 YNNKEL (reference sequence). The CDR3 runs to 17 residues. Trimming at V came to 4 bases and at J to 5 bases, leaving 13 bases not matched to a gene. In nucleotides, the CDR3 is TGTGCCAGCAGCCCGAACCTCGGGACAGGCGGTCATCAGCCCCAGCATTTT. Protein sequence: CASSPNLGTGGHQPQHF.

The chain is built from TRBV6-5 and TRBJ2-7; TRBD2 aligns across 8 bases. With V trimmed by 10 bases and J by 7 bases, 3 bases remained unmatched. The germline gives CDR1 MNHEY, CDR2 SVGAGI. The CDR3 is 10 residues long. The CDR3 here is CATREGEQYF. The CDR3 region has the DNA TGTGCCACCCGGGAGGGAGAGCAGTACTTC.

The gene calls are TRBV6-4 and TRBJ2-6, with D perhaps matching TRBD1 or TRBD2 (5 bases each). Germline CDR1 and CDR2: MRHNA and SNTAGT. The CDR3 loop spans 16 amino acids. V lost 2 bases, J lost 4 bases, and 12 bases lay in between. CDR3 DNA sequence: TGTGCCAGCAGTGACCGAGGGACGGGGGGGGCCAACGTCCTGACTTTC. This codes for CASSDRGTGGANVLTF.

The chain is built from TRBV21-1 and TRBJ1-1; the table's D call, TRBD1, was not checked against the DNA. TRBV21-1 corresponds to a pseudogene. This CDR3 has 19 residues. CDR3 nucleotides: TGTGCCAGCAGCAATCCCCGGACAGGCCCCCGAGGCGTGAACACTGAAGCTTTCTTT. Its translation: CASSNPRTGPRGVNTEAFF.